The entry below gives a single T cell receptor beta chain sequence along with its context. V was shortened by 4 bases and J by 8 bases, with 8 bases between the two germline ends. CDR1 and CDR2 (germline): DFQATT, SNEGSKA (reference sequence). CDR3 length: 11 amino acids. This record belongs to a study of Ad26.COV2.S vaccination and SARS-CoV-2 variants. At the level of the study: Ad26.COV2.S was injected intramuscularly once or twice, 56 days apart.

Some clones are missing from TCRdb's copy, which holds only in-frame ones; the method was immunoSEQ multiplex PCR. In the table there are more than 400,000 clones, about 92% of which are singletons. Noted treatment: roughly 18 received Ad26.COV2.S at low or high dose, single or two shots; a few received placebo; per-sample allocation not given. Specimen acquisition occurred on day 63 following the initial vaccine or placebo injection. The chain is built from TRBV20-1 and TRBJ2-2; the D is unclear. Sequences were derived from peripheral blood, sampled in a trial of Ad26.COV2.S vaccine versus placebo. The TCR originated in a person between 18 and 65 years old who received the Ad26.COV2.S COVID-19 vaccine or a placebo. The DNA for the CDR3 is TGCAGTGCTAAGGGCGAAGGGGAGCTGTTTTTT. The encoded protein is CSAKGEGELFF.